This T cell receptor (beta chain) was observed in a study of cytomegalovirus exposure and HLA in healthy donors. Researchers ran the PCR with 60 Vbeta and 13 Jbeta primers. Method: immunoSEQ multiplex PCR; TCRdb's copy keeps in-frame clones and lacks some. The table has some 150,000 clones, about 78% seen once. This clone showed up just once. Its target is unknown. V lost 3 bases, J lost 1 base, and 6 bases lay in between. Germline-derived CDR1 and CDR2 are SGHTA and FQGNSA. The CDR3 contains 13 residues. Study observations and caveats: After further analysis at a later stage, 16,951 TCR beta sequences were associated with HLA alleles at 0.05 false discovery rate.

The material sequenced was PBMCs. The genes are TRBV7-2 and TRBJ2-5; unclear D gene. The sequence came from a man aged 50 to 60 in good health and CMV-seropositive. CDR3 region: CASSFNSQETQYF. The CDR3 bases are TGTGCCAGCAGCTTTAACAGCCAAGAGACCCAGTACTTC.